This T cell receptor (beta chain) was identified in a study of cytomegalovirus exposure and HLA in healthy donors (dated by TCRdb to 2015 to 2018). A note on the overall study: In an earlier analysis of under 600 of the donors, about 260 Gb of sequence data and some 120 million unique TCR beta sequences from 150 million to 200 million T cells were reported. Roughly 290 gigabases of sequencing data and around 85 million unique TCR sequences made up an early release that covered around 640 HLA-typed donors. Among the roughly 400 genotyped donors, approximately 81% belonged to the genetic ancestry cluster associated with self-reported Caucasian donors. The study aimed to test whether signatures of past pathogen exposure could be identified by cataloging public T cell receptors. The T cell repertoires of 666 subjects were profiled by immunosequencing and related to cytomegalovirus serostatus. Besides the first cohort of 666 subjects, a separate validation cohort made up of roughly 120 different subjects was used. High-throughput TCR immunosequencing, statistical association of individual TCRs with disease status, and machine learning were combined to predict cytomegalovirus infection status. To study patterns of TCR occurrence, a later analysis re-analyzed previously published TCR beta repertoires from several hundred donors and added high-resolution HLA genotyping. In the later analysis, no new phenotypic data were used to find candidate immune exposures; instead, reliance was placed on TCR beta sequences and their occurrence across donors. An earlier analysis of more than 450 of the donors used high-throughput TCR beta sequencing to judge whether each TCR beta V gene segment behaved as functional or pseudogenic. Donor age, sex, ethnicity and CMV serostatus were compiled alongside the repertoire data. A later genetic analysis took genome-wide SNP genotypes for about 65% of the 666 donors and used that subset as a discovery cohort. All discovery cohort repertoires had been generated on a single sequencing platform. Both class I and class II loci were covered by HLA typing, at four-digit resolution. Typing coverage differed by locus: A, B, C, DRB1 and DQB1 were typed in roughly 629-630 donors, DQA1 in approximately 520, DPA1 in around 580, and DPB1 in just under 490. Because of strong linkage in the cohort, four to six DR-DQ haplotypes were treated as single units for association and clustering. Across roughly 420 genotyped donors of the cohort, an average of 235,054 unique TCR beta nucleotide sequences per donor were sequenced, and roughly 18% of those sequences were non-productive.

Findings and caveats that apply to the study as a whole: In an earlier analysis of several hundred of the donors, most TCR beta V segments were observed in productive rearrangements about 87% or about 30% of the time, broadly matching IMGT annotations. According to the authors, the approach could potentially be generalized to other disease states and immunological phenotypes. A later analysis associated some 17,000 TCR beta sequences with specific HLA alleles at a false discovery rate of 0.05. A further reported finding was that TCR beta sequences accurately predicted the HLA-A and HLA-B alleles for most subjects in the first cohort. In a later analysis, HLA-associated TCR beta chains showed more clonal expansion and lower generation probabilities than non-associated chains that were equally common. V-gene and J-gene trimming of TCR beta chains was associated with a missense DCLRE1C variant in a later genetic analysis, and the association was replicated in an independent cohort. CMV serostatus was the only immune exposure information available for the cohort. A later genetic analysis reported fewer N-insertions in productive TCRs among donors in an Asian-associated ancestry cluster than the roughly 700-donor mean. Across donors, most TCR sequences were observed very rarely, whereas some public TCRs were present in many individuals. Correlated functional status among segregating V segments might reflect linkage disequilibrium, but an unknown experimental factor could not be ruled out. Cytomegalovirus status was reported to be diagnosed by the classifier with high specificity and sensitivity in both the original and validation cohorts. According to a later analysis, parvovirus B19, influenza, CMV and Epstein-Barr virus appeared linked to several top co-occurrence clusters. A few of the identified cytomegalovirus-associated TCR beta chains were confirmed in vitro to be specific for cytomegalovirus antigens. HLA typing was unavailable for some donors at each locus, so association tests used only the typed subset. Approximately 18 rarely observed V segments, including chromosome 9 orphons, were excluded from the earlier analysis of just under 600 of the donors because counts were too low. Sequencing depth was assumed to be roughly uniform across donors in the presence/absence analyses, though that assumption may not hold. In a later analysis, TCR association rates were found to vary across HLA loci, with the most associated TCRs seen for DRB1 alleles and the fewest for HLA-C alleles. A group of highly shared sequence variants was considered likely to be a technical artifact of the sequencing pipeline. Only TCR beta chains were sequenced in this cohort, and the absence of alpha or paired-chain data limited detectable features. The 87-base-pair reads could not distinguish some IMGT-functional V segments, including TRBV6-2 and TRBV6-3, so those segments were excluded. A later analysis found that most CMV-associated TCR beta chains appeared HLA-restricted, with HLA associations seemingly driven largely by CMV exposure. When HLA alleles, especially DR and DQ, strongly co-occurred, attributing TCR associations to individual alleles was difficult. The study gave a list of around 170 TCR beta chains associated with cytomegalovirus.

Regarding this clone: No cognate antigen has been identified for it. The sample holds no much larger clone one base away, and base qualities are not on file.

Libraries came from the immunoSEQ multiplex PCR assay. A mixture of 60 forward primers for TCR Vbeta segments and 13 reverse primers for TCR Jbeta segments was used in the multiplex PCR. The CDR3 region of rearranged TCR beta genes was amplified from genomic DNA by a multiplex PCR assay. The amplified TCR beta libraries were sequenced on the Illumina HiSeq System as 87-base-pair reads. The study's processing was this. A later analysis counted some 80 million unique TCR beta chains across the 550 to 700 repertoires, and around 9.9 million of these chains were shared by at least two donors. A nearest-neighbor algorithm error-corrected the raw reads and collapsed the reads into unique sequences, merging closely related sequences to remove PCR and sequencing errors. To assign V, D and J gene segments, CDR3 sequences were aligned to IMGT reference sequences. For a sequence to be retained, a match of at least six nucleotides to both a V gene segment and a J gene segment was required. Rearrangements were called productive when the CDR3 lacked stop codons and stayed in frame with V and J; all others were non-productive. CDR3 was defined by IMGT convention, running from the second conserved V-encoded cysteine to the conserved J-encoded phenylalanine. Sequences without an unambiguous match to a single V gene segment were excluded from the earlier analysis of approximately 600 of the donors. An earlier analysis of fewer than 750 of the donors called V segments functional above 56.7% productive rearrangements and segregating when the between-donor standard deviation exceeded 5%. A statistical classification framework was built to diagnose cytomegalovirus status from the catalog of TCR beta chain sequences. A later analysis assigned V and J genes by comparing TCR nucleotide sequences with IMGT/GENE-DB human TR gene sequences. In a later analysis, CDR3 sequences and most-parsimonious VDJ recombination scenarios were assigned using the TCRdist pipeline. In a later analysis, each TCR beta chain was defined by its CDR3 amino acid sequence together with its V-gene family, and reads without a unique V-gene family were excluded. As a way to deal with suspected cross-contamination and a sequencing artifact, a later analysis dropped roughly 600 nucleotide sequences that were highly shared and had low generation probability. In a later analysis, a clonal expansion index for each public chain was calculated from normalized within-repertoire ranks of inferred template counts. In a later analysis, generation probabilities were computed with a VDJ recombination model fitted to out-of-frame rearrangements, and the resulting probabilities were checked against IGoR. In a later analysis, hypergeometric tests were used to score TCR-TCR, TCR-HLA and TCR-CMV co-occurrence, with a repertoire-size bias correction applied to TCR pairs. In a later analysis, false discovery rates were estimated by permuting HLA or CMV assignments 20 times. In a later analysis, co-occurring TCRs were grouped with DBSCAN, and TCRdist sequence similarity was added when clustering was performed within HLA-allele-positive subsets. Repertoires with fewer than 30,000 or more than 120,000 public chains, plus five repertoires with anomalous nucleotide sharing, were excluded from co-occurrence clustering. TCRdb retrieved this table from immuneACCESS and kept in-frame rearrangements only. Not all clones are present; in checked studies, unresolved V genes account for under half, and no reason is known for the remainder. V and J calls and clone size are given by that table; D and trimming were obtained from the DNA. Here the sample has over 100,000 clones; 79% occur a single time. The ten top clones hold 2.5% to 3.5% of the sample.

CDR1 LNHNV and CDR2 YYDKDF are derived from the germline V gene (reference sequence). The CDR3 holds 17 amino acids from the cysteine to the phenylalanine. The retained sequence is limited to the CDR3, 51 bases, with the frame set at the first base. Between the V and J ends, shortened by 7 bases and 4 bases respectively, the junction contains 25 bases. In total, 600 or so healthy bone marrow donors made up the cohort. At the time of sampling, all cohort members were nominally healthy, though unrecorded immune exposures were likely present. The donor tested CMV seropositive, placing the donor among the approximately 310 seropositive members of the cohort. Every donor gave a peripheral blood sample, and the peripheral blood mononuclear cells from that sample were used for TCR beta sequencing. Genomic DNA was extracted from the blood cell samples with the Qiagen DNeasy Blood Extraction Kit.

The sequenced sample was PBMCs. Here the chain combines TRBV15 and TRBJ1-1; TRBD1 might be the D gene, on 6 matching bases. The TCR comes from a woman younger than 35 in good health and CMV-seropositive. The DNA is TGTGCCACCACCACCTGGGGAGGGGGGGCGCACCCCACTGAAGCTTTCTTT. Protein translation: CATTTWGGGAHPTEAFF.